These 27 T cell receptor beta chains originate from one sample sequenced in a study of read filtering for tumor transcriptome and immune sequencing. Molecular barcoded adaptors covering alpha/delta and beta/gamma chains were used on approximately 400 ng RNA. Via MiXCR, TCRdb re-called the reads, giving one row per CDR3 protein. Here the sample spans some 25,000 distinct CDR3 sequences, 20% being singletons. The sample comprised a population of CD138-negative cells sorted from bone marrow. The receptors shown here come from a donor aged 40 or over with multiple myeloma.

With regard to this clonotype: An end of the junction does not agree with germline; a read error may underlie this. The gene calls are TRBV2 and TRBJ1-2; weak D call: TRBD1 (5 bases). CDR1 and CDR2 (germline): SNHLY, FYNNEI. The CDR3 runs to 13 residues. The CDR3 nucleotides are TGTGCCAGCAGGGTAGACTGGGACTATGGCTGCACCTTC. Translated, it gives CASRVDWDYGCTF.

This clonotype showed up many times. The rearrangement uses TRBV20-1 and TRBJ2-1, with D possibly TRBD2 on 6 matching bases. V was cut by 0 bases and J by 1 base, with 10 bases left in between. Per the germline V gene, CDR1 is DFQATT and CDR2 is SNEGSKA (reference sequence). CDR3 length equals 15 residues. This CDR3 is CSAREGGSSYNEQFF. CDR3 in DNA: TGCAGTGCTAGAGAGGGGGGTTCGTCCTACAATGAGCAGTTCTTC.

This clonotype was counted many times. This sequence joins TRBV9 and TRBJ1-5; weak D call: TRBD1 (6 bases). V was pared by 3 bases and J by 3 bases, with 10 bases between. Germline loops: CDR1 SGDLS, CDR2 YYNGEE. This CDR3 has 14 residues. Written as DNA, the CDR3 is TGTGCCAGCAGCGAGGGGGGCATCAATCAGCCCCAGCATTTT. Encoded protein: CASSEGGINQPQHF.

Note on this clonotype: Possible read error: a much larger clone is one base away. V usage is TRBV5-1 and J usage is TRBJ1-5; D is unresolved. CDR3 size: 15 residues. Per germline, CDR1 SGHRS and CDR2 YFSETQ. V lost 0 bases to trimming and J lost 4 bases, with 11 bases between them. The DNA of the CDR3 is TGCGCCAGCAGCTTGGAGGAGGTGGGGAATCAGCCCCAGCATTTT. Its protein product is CASSLEEVGNQPQHF.

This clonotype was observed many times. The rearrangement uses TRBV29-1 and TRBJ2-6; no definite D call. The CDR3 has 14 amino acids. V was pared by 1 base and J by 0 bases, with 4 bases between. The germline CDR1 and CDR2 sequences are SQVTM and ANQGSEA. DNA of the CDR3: TGCAGCGTTGAAGCGGACTCTGGGGCCAACGTCCTGACTTTC. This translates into CSVEADSGANVLTF. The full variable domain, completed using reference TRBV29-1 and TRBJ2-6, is SAVISQKPSRDICQRGTSLTIQCQVDSQVTMMFWYRQQPGQSLTLIATANQGSEATYESGFVIDKFPISRPNLTFSTLTVSNMSPEDSSIYLCSVEADSGANVLTFGAGSRLTVL.

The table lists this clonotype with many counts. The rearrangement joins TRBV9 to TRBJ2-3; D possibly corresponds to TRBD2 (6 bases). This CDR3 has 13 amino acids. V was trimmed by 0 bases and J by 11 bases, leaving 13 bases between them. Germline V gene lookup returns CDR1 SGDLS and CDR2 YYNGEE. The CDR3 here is CASSVAWGGMQYF. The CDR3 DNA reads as TGTGCCAGCAGCGTAGCCTGGGGCGGGATGCAGTATTTT.

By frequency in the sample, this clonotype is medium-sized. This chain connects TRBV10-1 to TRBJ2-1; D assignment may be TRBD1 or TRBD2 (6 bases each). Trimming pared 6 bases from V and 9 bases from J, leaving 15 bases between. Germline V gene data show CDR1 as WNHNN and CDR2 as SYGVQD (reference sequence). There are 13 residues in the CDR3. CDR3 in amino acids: CASRTTGRGEQFF. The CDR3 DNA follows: TGCGCCAGCAGAACCACAGGGCGGGGTGAGCAGTTCTTC.

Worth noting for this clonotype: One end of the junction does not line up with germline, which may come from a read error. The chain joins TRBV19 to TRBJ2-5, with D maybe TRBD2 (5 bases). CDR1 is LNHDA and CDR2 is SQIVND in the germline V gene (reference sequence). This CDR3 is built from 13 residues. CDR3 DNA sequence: TGTGCCAGTGCTCGGACTGCCATCGAGACCCAGCACTTC. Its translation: CASARTAIETQHF.

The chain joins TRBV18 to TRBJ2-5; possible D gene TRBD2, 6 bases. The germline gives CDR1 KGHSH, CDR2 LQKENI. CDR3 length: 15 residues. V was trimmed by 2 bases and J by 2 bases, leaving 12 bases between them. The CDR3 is CASSPCLLAQETQYF. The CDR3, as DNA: TGTGCCAGCTCACCATGCCTCCTAGCGCAAGAGACCCAGTACTTC.

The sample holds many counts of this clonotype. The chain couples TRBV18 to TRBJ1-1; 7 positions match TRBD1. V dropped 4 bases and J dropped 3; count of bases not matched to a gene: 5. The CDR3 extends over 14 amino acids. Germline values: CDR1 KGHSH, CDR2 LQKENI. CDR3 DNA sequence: TGTGCCAGCTCACACCGGGACAGCGACACTGAAGCTTTCTTT. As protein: CASSHRDSDTEAFF.

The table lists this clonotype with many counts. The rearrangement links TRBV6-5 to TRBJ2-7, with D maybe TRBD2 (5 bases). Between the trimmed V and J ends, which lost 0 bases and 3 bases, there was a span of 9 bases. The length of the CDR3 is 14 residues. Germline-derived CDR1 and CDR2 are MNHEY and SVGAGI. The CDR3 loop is CASSYSKGVYEQYF. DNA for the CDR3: TGTGCCAGCAGTTACTCGAAGGGAGTCTACGAGCAGTACTTC.

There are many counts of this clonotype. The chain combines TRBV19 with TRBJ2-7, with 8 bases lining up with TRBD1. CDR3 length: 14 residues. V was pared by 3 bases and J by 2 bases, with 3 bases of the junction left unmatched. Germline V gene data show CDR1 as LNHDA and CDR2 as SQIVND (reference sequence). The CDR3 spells CASSMGDRPYEQYF. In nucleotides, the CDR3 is TGTGCCAGTAGTATGGGGGACAGGCCCTACGAGCAGTACTTC.

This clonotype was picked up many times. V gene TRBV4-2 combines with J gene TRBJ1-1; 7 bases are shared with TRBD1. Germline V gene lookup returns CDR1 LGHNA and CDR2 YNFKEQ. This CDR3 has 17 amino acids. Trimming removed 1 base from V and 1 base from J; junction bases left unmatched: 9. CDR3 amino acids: CASSQAGGGLPNTEAFF. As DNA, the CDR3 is TGTGCCAGCAGCCAAGCAGGGGGGGGACTTCCGAACACTGAAGCTTTCTTT.

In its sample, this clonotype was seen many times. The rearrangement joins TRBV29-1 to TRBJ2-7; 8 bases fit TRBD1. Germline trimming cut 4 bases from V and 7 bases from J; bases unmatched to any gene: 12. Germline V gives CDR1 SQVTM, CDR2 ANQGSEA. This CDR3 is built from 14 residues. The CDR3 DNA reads TGCAGCGTTGTCAGCCAGGGGGCTCCATGGGAGCAGTACTTC. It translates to CSVVSQGAPWEQYF.

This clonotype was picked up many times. CDR3 DNA sequence: TGTGCCAGCAGACGGACAGGGACGGTGAGCACTGAAGCTTTCTTT. Its translation: CASRRTGTVSTEAFF. The rearrangement links TRBV6-5 to TRBJ1-1; TRBD1 agrees at 8 bases. Per the germline V gene, CDR1 is MNHEY and CDR2 is SVGAGI. With V trimmed by 6 bases and J by 4 bases, 10 bases remained unmatched. The CDR3 contains 15 residues.

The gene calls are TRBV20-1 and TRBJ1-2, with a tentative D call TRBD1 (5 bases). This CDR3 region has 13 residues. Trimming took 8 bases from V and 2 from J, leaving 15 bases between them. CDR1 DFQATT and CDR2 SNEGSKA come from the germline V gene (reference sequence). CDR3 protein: CSSGGRGNYGYTF. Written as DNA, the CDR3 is TGCAGTTCGGGAGGACGGGGCAACTATGGCTACACCTTC.

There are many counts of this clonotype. In DNA, the CDR3 is TGTGCCAGCAGCGGGACAGGGGAGTCCTACAATGAGCAGTTCTTC. Protein sequence: CASSGTGESYNEQFF. The chain has TRBV6-1 and TRBJ2-1, with 10 positions matching TRBD1. Germline trimming cut 6 bases from V and 1 base from J; bases unmatched to any gene: 3. The CDR3 consists of 15 residues. Germline lookup yields CDR1 MNHNS and CDR2 SASEGT.

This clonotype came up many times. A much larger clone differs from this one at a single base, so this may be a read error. The CDR3 coding sequence is TGTGCCAGCAGCTATTTGAGCGGCCTGGGTGGGGGAAATGAGCAGTTCTTC. Amino acids: CASSYLSGLGGGNEQFF. The chain is built from TRBV7-2 and TRBJ2-1; D is perhaps TRBD1 or TRBD2 (5 bases each). V lost 4 bases and J lost 7, with 23 bases in between. From germline, CDR1 is SGHTA and CDR2 FQGNSA. This CDR3 is 17 amino acids long.

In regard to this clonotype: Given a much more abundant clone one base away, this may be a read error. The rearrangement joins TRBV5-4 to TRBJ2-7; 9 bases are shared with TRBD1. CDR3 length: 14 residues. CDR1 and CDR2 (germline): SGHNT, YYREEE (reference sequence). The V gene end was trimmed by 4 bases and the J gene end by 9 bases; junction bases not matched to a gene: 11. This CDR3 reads CASSQGQGRNGQYF. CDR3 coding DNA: TGTGCCAGCAGCCAGGGACAGGGCCGCAACGGGCAGTACTTC.

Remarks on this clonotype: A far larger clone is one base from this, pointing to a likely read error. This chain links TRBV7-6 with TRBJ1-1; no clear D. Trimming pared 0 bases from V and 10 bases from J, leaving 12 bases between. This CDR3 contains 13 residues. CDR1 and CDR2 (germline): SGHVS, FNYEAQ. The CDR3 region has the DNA TGTGCCAGCAGCTTAGCAGGAGGTGATGGAGCTTTCTTT. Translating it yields CASSLAGGDGAFF.

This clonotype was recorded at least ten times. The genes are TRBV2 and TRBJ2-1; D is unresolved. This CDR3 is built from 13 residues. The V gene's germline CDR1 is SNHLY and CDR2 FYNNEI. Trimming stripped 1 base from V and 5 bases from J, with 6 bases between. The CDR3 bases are TGTGCCAGCAGTGAAGATCGAGACAATGAGCAGTTCTTC. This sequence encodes CASSEDRDNEQFF.

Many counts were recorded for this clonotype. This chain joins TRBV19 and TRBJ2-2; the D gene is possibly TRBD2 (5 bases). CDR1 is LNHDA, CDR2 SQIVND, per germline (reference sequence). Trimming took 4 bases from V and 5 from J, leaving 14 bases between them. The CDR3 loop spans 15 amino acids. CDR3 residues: CASSTDLAMTGELFF. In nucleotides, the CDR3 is TGTGCCAGTAGTACCGACCTAGCAATGACCGGGGAGCTGTTTTTT.

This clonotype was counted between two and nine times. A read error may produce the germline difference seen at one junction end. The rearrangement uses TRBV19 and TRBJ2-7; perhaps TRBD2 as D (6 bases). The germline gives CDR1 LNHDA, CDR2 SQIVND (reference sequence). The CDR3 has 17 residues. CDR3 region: CASSIGGSSVASSEQYF. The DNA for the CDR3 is TGTGCCAGTAGTATTGGAGGGTCGAGTGTTGCTTCCTCCGAGCAGTACTTC.

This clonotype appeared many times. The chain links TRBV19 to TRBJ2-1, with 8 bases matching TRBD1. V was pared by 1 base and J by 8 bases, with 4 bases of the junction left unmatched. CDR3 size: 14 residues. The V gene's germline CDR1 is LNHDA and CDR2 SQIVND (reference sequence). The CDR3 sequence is CASSIAAGGHEQFF. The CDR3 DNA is TGTGCCAGTAGTATAGCGGCAGGGGGCCATGAGCAGTTCTTC. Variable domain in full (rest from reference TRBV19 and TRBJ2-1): DGGITQSPKYLFRKEGQNVTLSCEQNLNHDAMYWYRQDPGQGLRLIYYSQIVNDFQKGDIAEGYSVSREKKESFPLTVTSAQKNPTAFYLCASSIAAGGHEQFFGPGTRLTVL.

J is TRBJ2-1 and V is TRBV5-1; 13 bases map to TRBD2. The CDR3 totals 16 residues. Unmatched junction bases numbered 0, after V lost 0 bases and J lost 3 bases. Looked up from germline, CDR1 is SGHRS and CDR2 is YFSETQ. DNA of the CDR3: TGCGCCAGCAGCTTGGGGACTAGCGGGAGCTACAATGAGCAGTTCTTC. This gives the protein CASSLGTSGSYNEQFF.

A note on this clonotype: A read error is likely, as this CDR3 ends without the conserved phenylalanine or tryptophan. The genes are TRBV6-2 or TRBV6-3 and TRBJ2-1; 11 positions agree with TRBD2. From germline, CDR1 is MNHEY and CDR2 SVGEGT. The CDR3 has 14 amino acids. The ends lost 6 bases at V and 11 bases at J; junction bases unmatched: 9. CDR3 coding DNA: TGTGCCAGCAGATTTAGCGGGAGGGATGGTAAGCAGTTCCTC. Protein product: CASRFSGRDGKQFL.

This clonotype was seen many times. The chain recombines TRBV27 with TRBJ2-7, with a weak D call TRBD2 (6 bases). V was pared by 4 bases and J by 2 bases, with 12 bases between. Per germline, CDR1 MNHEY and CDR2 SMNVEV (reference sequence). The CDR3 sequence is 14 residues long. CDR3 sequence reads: CASSSPGLTYEQYF. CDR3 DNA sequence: TGTGCCAGCAGTTCGCCGGGACTGACCTACGAGCAGTACTTC.